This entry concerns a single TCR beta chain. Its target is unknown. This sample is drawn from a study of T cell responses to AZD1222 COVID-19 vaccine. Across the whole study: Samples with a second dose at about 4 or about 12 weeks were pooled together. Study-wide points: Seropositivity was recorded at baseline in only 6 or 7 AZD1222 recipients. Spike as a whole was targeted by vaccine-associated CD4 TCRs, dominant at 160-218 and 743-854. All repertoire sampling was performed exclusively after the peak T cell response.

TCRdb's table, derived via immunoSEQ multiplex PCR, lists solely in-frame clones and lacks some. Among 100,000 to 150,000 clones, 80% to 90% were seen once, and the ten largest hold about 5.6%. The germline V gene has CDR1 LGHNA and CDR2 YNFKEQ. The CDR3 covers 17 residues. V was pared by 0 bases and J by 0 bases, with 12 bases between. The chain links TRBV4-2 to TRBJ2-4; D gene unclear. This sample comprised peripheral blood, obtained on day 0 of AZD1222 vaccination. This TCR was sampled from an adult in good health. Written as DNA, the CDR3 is TGTGCCAGCAGCCAAGATGCAGGTATTTTAGCCAAAAACATTCAGTACTTC. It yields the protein CASSQDAGILAKNIQYF.